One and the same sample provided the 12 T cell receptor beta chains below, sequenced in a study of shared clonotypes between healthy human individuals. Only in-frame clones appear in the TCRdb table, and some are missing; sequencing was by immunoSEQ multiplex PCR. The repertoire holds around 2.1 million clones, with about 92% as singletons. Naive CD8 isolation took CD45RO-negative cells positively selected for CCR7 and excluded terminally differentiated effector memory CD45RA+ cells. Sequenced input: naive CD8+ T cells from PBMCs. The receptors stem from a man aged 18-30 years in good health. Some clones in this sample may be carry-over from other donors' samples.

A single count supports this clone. Here the CDR3 DNA reads TGCGCCAGCAGCCAAGAAGAGTCTTCCTACGAGCAGTACTTC. Encoded protein: CASSQEESSYEQYF. V and J are TRBV4-1 and TRBJ2-7; D call uncertain. The CDR3 covers 14 residues. The germline V gene has CDR1 MGHRA and CDR2 YSYEKL. The V end lost 0 bases, the J end lost 1 base, and 7 bases lay between the germline ends.

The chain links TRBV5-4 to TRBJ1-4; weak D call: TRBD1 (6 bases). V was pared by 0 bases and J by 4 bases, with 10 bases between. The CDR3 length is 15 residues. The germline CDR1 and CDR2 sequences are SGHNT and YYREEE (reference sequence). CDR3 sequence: CASSLADRNNEKLFF. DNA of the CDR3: TGTGCCAGCAGCTTGGCCGACAGGAATAATGAAAAACTGTTTTTT.

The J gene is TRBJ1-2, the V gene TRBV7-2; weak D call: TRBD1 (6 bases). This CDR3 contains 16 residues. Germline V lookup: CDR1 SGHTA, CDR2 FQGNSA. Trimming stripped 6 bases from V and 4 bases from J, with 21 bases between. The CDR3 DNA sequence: TGTGCCAGCAGTCGACTGGGGGGGGCGCTCCCCTATGGCTACACCTTC. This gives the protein CASSRLGGALPYGYTF.

CDR3 sequence (DNA): TGTGCCAGCAGCGTAGGTGTAGTGGGATTTCTGCAAGAGACCCAGTACTTC. It yields the protein CASSVGVVGFLQETQYF. The V gene is TRBV9, the J gene TRBJ2-5; D not certain. Germline CDR1 SGDLS, CDR2 YYNGEE. The CDR3 sequence is 17 residues long. Trimming removed 0 bases from V and 2 bases from J, with 17 bases in between.

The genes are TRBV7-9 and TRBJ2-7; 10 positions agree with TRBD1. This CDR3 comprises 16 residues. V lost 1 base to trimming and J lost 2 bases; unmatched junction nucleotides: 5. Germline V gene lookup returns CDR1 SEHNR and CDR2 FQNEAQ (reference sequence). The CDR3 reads CASSLEGQGGTYEQYF. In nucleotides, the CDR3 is TGTGCCAGCAGCTTAGAAGGACAGGGGGGAACCTACGAGCAGTACTTC.

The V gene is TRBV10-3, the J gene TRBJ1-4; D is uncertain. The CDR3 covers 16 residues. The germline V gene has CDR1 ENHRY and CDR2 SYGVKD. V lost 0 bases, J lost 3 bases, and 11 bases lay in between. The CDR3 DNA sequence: TGTGCCATCAGTGAGTCACAGACGTCTTCTAATGAAAAACTGTTTTTT. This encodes CAISESQTSSNEKLFF.

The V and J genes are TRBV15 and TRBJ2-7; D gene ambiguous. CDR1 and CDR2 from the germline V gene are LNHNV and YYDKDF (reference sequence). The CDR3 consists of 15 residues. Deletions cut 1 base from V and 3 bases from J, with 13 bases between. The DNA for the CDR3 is TGTGCCACCAGCAGAGGAGCCTCCTCCCACTACGAGCAGTACTTC. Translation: CATSRGASSHYEQYF.

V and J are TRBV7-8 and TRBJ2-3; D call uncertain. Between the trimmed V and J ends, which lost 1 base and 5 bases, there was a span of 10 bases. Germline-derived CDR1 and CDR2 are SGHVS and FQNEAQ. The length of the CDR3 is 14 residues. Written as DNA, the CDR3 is TGTGCCAGCAGCTTAGTCGCAGGCCTAGATACGCAGTATTTT. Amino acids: CASSLVAGLDTQYF.

The CDR3 DNA sequence: TGTGCCAGCACCCTTTCCGGCGAGTCCAACCGGGGCTACACCTTC. Its protein is CASTLSGESNRGYTF. The rearrangement links TRBV7-9 to TRBJ1-2; D not certain. V was cut by 7 bases and J by 8 bases, with 23 bases left in between. Germline CDR1 is SEHNR and CDR2 is FQNEAQ (reference sequence). This CDR3 is built from 15 residues.

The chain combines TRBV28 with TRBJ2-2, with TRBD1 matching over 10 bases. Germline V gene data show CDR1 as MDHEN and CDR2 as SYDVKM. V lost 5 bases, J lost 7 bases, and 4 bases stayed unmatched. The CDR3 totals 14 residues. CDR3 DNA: TGTGCCAGCAGTGAGACAGGGGGCGACGGGGAGCTGTTTTTT. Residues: CASSETGGDGELFF.

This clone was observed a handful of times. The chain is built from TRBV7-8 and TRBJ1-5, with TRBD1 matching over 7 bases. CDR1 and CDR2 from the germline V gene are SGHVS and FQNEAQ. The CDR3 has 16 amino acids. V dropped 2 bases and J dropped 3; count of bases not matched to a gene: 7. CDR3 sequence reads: CASSLNRDRFNQPQHF. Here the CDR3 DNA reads TGTGCCAGCAGCTTAAACCGGGACAGATTCAATCAGCCCCAGCATTTT.

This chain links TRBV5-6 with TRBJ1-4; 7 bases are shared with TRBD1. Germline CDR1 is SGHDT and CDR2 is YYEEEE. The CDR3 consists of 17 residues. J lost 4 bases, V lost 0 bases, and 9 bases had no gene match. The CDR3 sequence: CASSLGGTVTFNEKLFF. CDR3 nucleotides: TGTGCCAGCAGCTTGGGTGGGACAGTTACCTTTAATGAAAAACTGTTTTTT.